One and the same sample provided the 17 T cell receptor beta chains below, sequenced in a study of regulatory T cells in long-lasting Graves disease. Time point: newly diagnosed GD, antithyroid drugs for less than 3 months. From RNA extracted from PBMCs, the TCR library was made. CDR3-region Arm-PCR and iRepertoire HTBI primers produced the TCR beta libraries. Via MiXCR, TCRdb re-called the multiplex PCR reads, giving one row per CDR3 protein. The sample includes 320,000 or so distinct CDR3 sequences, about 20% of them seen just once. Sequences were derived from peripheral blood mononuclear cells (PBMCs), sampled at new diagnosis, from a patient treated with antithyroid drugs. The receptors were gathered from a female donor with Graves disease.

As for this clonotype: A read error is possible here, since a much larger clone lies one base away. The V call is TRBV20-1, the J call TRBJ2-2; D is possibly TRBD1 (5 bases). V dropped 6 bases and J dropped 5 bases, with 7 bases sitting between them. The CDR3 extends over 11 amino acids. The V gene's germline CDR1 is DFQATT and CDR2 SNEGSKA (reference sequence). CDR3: CSAPGTGELFF. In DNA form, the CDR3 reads TGCAGTGCCCCAGGGACCGGGGAGCTGTTTTTT.

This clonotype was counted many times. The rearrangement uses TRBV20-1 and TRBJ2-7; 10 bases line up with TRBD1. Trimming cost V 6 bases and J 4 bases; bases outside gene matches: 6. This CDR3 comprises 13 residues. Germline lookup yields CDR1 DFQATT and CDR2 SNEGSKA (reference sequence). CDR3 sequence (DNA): TGCAGTGCGATAGACAGGGGGCAATACGAGCAGTACTTC. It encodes CSAIDRGQYEQYF.

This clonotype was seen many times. The CDR3: CASSSPGANEQYF. CDR3 bases: TGCGCCAGCAGCTCCCCAGGGGCGAACGAGCAGTACTTC. The chain couples TRBV5-1 to TRBJ2-7, with D possibly being TRBD1 (6 bases). The CDR3 runs 13 residues. Germline CDR1 and CDR2: SGHRS and YFSETQ. Trimming took 3 bases from V and 5 from J, leaving 12 bases between them.

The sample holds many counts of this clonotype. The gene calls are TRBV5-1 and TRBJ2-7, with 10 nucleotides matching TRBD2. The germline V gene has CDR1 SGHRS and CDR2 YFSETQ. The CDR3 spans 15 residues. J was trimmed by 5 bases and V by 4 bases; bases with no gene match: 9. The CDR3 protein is CASSHLAGASDEQYF. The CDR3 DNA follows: TGCGCCAGCAGCCACCTAGCGGGAGCATCTGACGAGCAGTACTTC.

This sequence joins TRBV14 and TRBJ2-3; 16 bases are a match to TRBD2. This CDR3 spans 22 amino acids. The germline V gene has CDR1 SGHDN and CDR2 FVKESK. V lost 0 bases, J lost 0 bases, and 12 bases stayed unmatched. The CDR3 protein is CASSQENPGLAGGLSSTDTQYF. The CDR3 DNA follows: TGTGCCAGCAGCCAAGAAAACCCGGGACTAGCGGGAGGGCTCTCTAGCACAGATACGCAGTATTTT.

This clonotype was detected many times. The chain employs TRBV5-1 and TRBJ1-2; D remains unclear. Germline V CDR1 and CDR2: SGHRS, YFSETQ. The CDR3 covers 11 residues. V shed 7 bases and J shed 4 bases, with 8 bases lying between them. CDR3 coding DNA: TGCGCCAGCTCAGACTTCTATGGCTACACCTTC. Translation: CASSDFYGYTF.

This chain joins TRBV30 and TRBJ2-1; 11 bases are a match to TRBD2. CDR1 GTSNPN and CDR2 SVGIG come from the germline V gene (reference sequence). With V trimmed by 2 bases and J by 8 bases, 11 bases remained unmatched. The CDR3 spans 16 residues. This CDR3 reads CAWSTTSGSWLDEQFF. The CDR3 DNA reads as TGTGCCTGGAGTACCACTAGCGGGAGCTGGTTGGATGAGCAGTTCTTC.

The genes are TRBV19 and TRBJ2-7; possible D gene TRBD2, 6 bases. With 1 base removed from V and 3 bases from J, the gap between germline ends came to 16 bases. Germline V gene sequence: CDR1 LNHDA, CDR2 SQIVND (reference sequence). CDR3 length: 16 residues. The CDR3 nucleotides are TGTGCCAGTAGTATAGTAACCGCCGCGGGGATCTACGAGCAGTACTTC. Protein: CASSIVTAAGIYEQYF. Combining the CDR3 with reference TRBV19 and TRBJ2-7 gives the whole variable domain DGGITQSPKYLFRKEGQNVTLSCEQNLNHDAMYWYRQDPGQGLRLIYYSQIVNDFQKGDIAEGYSVSREKKESFPLTVTSAQKNPTAFYLCASSIVTAAGIYEQYFGPGTRLTVT.

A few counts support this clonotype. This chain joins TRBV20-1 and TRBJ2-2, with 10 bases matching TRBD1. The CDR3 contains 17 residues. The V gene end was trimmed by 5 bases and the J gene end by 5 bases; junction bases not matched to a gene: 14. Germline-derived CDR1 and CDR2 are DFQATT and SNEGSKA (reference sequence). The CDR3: CSAPGQGSSPRTGELFF. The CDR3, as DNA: TGCAGTGCTCCGGGACAGGGGAGCTCGCCAAGGACCGGGGAGCTGTTTTTT.

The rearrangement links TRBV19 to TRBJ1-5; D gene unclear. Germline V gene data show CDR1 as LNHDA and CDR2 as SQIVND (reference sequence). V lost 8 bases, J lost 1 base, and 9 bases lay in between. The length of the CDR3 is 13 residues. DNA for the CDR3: TGTGCCAGTGAGGCAGTGAGCAATCAGCCCCAGCATTTT. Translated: CASEAVSNQPQHF. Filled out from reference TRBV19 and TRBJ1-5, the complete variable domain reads DGGITQSPKYLFRKEGQNVTLSCEQNLNHDAMYWYRQDPGQGLRLIYYSQIVNDFQKGDIAEGYSVSREKKESFPLTVTSAQKNPTAFYLCASEAVSNQPQHFGDGTRLSIL.

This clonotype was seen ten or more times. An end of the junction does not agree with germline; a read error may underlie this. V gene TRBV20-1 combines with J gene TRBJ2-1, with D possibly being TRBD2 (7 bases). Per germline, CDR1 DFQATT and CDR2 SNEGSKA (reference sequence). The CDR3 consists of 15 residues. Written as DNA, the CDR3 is TGCAGTGCTCCCTCGACGGGGGGCTCCAACAATGAGCAGTTCTTC. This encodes CSAPSTGGSNNEQFF.

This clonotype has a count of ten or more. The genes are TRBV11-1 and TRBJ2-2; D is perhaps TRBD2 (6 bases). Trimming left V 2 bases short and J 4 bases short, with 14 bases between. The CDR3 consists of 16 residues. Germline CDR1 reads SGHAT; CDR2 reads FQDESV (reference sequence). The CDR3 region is CASSLPSGRLTGELFF. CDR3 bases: TGTGCCAGCAGCTTACCCTCGGGGAGGCTCACCGGGGAGCTGTTTTTT.

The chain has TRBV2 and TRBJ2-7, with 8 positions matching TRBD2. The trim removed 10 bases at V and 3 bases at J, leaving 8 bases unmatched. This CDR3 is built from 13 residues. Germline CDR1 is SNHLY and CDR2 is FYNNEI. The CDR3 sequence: CATSGLAGYEQYF. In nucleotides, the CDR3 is TGTGCCACCTCCGGGCTAGCGGGCTACGAGCAGTACTTC.

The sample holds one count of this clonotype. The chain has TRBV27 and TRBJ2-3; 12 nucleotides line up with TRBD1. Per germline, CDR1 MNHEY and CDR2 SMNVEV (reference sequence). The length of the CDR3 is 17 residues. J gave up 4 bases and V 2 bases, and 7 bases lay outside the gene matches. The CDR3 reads CASSLNPGQGASDTQYF. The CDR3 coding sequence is TGTGCCAGCAGTTTAAACCCGGGACAGGGGGCATCAGATACGCAGTATTTT.

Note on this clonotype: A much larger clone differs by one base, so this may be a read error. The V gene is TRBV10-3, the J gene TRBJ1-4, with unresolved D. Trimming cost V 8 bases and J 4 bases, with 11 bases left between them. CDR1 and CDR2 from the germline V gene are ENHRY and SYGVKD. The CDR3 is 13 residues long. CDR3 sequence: CAIGTGDNEKLFF. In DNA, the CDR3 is TGTGCCATCGGTACCGGAGATAATGAAAAACTGTTTTTT.

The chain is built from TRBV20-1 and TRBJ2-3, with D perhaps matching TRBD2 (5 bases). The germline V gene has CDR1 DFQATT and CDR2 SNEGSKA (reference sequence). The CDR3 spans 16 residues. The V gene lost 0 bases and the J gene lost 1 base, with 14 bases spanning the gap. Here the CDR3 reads CSARDPGVVGTDTQYF. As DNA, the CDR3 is TGCAGTGCTAGAGACCCCGGGGTCGTAGGCACAGATACGCAGTATTTT.

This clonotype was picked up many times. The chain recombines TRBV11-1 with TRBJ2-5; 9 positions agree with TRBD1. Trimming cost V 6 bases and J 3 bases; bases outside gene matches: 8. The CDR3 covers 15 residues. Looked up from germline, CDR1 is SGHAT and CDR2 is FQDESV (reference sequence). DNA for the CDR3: TGTGCCAGCAGTCCTAGACAGGGGGATAAAGAGACCCAGTACTTC. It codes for CASSPRQGDKETQYF.